This T cell receptor (beta chain) comes out of a study of cytomegalovirus exposure and HLA in healthy donors. This CDR3 has 11 amino acids. Clones were sequenced by immunoSEQ multiplex PCR, and TCRdb holds only the in-frame ones, with some missing. Here the sample spans over 200,000 clones, about 92% being singletons. This receptor was obtained from a woman between 25 and 40 years old in good health and CMV-seronegative. The chain combines TRBV12-2 with TRBJ2-7; no check of the table's D call, TRBD2, against the DNA was made. TRBV12-2 is assigned pseudogene status. Material for sequencing was PBMCs. The CDR3: CAELAGDEQYF. CDR3 coding DNA: TGTGCGGAACTAGCGGGAGACGAGCAGTACTTC.